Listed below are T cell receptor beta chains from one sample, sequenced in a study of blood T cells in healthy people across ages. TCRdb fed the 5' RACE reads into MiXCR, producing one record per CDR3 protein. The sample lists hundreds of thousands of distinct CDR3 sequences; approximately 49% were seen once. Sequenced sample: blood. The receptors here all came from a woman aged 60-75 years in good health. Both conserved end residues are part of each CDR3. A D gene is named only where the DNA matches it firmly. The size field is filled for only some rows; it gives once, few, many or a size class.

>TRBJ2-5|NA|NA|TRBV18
TGTGCCAGCTCACCTGATAGTGAGCAGTACTTC
CASSPDSEQYF
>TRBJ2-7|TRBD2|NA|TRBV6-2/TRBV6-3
TGTGCCAGCAGTTACTATAGCGGGAGTCGCCCCGAGCAGTACTTC
CASSYYSGSRPEQYF
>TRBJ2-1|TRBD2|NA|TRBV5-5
TGTGCCAGCAGCCGCATTGCGGGGAGGGTTGCGGGAGACGAGCAGTTCTTC
CASSRIAGRVAGDEQFF
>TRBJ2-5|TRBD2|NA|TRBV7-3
TGTGCCAGCAGCGCCTCGGGGGGAGTCCAAGAGACCCAGTACTTC
CASSASGGVQETQYF
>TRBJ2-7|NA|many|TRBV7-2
TGTGCCAGCAGCTTAGATCGTTCCTCCTACGAGCAGTACTTC
CASSLDRSSYEQYF
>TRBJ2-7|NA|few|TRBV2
TGTGCCAGCAGTGAAGCGCTTGCGGCCGAGCAGTACTTC
CASSEALAAEQYF
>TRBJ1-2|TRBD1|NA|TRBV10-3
TGTGCCCTAAGCCGGGGGACAGCCTATGGCTACACCTTC
CALSRGTAYGYTF
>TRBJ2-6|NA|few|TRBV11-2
TGTGCCAGCAGCTTCGACAGTATTGGGGCCAACGTCCTGACTTTC
CASSFDSIGANVLTF
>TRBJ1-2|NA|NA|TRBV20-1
TGCAGTGCTAATACACACGTTAATGACTATGGCTACACCTTC
CSANTHVNDYGYTF
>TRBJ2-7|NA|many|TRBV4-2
TGTGCCAGCAGCCAAGATGATACTAGCTGGGAGCAGTACTTC
CASSQDDTSWEQYF
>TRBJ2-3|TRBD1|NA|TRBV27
TGTGCCAGCAGGGGCGGGACAGGTCTCACCCCGACGAGAACAGATACGCAGTATTTT
CASRGGTGLTPTRTDTQYF